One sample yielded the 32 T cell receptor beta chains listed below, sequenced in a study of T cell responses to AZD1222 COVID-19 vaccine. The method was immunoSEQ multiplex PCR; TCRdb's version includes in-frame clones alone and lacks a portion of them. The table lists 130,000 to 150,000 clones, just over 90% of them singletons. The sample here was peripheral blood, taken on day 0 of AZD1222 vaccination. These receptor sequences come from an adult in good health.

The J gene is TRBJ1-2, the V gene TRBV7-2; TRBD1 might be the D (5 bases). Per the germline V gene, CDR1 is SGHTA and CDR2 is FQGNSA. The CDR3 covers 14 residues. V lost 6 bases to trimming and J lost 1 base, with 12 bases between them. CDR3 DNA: TGTGCCAGCAGTCGGGACCGCTATAACTATGGCTACACCTTC. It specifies CASSRDRYNYGYTF.

The CDR3 is CASSLRQGSQPQHF. For the CDR3, the DNA is TGTGCCAGCAGCTTGAGACAGGGCAGTCAGCCCCAGCATTTT. The genes are TRBV7-2 and TRBJ1-5; TRBD1 matches at 7 bases. J was trimmed by 6 bases and V by 3 bases; bases with no gene match: 5. The V gene's germline CDR1 is SGHTA and CDR2 FQGNSA. The CDR3 is 14 residues long.

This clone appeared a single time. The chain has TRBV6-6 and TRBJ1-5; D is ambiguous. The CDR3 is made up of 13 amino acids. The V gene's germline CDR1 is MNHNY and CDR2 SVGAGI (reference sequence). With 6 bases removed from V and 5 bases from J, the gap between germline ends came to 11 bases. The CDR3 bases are TGTGCCAGCAGGGGCCGGGCCGATCAGCCCCAGCATTTT. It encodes CASRGRADQPQHF.

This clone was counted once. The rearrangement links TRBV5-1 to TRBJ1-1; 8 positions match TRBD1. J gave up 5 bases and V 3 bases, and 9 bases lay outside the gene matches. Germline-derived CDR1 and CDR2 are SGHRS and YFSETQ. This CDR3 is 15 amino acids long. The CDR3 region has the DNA TGCGCCAGCAGCTCGTCTACAGGGGGAGGAACTGAAGCTTTCTTT. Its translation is CASSSSTGGGTEAFF.

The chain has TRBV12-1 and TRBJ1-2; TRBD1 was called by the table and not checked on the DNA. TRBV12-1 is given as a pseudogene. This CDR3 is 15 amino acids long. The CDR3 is CASSLVPREWGGYTF. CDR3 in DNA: TGTGCCAGCAGCTTAGTCCCCAGGGAATGGGGTGGCTACACCTTC.

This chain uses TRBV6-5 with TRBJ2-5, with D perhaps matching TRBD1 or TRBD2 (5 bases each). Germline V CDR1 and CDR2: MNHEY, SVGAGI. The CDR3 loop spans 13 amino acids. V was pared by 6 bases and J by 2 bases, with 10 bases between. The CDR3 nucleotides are TGTGCCAGCAGAAAGGGACGGCAAGAGACCCAGTACTTC. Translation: CASRKGRQETQYF.

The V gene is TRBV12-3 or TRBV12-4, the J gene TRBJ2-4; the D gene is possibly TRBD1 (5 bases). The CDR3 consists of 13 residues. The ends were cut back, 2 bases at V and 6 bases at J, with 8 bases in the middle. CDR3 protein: CASSLTQGNIQYF. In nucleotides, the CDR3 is TGTGCCAGCAGTTTAACTCAGGGAAACATTCAGTACTTC.

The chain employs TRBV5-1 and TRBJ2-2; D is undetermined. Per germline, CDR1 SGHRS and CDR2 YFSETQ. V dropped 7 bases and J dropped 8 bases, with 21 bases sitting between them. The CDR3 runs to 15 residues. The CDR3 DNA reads TGCGCCAGCGGAAGGGTCAGTGGTGATGTGGGGGAGCTGTTTTTT. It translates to CASGRVSGDVGELFF.

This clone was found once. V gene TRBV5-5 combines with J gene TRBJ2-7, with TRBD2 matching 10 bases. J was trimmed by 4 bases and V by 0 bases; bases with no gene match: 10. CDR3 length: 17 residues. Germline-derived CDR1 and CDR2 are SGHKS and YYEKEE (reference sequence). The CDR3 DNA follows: TGTGCCAGCAGCTTGGCCGGGCTAGCGGGAGCCTCGTACGAGCAGTACTTC. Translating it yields CASSLAGLAGASYEQYF.

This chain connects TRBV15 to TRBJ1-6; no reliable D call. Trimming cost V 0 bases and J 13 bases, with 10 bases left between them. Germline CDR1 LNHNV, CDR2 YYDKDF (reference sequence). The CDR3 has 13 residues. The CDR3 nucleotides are TGTGCCACCAGCAGAGATTTGGCGGGTCCCCTCCACTTT. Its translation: CATSRDLAGPLHF.

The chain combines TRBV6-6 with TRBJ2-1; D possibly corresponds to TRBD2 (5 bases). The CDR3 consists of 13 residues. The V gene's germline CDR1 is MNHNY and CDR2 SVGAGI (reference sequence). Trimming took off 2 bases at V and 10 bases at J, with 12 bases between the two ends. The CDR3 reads CASSYTQAGEQFF. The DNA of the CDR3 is TGTGCCAGCAGTTACACCCAGGCGGGCGAGCAGTTCTTC.

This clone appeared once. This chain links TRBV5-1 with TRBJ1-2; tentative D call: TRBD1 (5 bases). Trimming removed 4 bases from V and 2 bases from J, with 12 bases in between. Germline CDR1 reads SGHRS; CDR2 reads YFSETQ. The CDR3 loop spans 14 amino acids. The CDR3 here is CASSDGTANYGYTF. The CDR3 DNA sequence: TGCGCCAGCAGCGACGGGACGGCCAACTATGGCTACACCTTC.

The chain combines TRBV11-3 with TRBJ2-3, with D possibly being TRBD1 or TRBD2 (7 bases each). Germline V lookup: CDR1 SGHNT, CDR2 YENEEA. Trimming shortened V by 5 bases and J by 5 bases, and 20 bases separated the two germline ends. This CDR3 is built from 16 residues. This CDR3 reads CASSLGGRQGEDTQYF. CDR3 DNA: TGTGCCAGCAGCCTGGGAGGGCGCCAGGGGGAAGATACGCAGTATTTT.

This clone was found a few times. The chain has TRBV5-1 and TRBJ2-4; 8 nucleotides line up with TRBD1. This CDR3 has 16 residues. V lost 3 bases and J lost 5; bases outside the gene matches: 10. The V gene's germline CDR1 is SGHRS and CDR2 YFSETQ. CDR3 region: CASSSNTGTGENIQYF. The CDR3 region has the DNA TGCGCCAGCAGCTCAAACACCGGGACAGGAGAAAACATTCAGTACTTC.

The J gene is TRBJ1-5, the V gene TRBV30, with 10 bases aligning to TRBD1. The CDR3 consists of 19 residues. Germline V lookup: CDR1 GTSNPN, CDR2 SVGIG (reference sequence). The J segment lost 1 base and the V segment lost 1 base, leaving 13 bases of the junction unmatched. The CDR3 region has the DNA TGTGCCTGGAGTGCGGCCCGCCTGACAGGGGGCTTCAGCAATCAGCCCCAGCATTTT. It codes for CAWSAARLTGGFSNQPQHF.

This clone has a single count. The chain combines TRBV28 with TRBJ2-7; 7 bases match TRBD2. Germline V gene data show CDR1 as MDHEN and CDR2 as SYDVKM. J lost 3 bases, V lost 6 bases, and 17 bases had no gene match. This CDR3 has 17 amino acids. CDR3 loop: CASSTRDRQAGIYEQYF. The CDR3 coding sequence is TGTGCCAGCAGCACCCGGGACCGTCAAGCGGGAATCTACGAGCAGTACTTC.

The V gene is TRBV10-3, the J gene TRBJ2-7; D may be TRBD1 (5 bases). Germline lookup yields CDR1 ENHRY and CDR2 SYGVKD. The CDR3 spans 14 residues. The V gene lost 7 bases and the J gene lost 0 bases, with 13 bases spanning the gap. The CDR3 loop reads CAITDSKSSYEQYF. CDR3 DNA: TGTGCCATCACTGACAGTAAAAGCTCCTACGAGCAGTACTTC.

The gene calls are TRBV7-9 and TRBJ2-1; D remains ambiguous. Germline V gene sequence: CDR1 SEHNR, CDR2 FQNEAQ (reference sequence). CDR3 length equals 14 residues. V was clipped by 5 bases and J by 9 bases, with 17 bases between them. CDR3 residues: CASSRIPSDGEQFF. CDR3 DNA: TGTGCCAGCAGCCGAATTCCCTCGGATGGTGAGCAGTTCTTC. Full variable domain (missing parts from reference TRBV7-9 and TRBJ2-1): DTGVSQNPRHKITKRGQNVTFRCDPISEHNRLYWYRQTLGQGPEFLTYFQNEAQLEKSRLLSDRFSAERPKGSFSTLEIQRTEQGDSAMYLCASSRIPSDGEQFFGPGTRLTVL.

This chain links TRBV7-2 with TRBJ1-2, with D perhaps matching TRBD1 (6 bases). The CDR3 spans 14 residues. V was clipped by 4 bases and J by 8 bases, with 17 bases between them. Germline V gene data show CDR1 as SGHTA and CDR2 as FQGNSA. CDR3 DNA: TGTGCCAGCAGCTCCGTCGGGGGGCTTAAGGGCTACACCTTC. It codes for CASSSVGGLKGYTF.

Here the CDR3 DNA reads TGTGCCAGCTGGGAGGGGGCCTACAATGAGCAGTTCTTC. This sequence encodes CASWEGAYNEQFF. This chain connects TRBV25-1 to TRBJ2-1; TRBD2 is a possible D gene (7 bases). The V end lost 8 bases, the J end lost 2 bases, and 10 bases lay between the germline ends. The CDR3 is 13 amino acids. Per germline, CDR1 MGHDK and CDR2 SYGVNS.

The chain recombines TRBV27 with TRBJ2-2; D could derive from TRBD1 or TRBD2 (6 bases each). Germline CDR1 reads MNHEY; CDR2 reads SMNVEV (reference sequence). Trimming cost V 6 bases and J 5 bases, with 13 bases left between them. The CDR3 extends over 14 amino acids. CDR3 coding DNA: TGTGCCAGCAGCCAGGGGAGGCGAACCGGGGAGCTGTTTTTT. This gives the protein CASSQGRRTGELFF.

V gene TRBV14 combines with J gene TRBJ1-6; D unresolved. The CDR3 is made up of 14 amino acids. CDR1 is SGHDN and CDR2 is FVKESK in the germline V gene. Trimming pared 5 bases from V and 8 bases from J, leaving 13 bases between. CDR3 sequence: CASSGWAGDSPLHF. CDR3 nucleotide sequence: TGTGCCAGCAGCGGTTGGGCCGGAGATTCACCCCTCCACTTT.

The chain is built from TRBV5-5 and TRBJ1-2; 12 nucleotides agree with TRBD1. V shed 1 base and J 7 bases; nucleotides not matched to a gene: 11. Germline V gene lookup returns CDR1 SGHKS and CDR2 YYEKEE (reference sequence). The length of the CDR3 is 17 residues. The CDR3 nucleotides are TGTGCCAGCAGCTTGAGTTCCTGGGACAGGGGGCTTGGTGGCTACACCTTC. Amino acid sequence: CASSLSSWDRGLGGYTF.

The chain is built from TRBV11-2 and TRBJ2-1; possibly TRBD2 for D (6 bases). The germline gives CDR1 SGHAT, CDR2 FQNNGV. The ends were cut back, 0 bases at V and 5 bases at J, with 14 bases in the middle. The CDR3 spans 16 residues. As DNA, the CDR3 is TGTGCCAGCAGCTTAGAGTGGGGACTCGCCAACAATGAGCAGTTCTTC. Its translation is CASSLEWGLANNEQFF.

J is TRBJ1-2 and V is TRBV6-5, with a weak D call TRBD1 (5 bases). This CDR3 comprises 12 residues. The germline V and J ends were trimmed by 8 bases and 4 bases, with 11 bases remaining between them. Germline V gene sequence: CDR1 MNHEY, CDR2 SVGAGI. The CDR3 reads CASRGDGYGYTF. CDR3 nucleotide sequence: TGTGCCAGCCGGGGGGACGGCTATGGCTACACCTTC.

As DNA, the CDR3 is TGTGCCAGCAGCGGAGGGTCCCCCGGTATCGGTCAGCAGTTCTTC. Amino acid sequence: CASSGGSPGIGQQFF. V gene TRBV7-2 combines with J gene TRBJ2-1; maybe TRBD2 (6 bases). The CDR3 extends over 15 amino acids. The V and J ends lost 5 bases and 11 bases respectively, with 22 bases between them. Germline CDR1 SGHTA, CDR2 FQGNSA.

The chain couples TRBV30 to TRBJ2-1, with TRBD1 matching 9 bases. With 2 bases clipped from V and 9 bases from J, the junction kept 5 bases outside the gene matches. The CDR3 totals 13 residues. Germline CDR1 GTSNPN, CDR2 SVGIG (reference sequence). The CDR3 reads CAWSRTGVGEQFF. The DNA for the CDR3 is TGTGCCTGGAGTAGGACAGGGGTTGGTGAGCAGTTCTTC.

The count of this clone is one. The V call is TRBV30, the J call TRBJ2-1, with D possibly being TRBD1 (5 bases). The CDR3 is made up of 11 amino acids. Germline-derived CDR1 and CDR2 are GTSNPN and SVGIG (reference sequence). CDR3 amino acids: CAVGVYNEQFF. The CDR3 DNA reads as TGTGCGGTAGGGGTCTACAATGAGCAGTTCTTC.

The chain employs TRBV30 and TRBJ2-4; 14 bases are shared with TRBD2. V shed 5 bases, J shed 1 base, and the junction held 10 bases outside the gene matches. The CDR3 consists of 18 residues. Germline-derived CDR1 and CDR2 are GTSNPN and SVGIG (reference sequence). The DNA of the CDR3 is TGTGCCTGGGACGGGACTAGCGGGAGCTGGGTGGCCAAAAACATTCAGTACTTC. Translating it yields CAWDGTSGSWVAKNIQYF.

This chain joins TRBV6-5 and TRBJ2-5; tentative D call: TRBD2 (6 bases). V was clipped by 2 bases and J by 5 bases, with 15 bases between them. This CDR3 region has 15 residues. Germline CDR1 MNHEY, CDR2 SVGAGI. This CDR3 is CASSYGLSVGETQYF. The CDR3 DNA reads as TGTGCCAGCAGTTACGGACTATCGGTGGGGGAGACCCAGTACTTC.

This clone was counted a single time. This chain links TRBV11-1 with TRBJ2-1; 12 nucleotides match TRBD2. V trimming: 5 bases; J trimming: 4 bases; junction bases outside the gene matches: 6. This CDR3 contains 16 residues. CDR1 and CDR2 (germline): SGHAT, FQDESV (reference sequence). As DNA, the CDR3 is TGTGCCAGCAGCCCCAGCCTAGCGGGGGGGTACAATGAGCAGTTCTTC. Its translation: CASSPSLAGGYNEQFF.

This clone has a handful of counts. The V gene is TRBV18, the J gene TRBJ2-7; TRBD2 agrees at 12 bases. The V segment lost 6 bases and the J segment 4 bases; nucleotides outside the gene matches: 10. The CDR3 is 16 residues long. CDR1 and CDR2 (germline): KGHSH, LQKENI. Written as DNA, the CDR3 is TGTGCCAGCTCCCCGGCCGGACTAGCGGGACAATACGAGCAGTACTTC. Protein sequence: CASSPAGLAGQYEQYF.